This T cell receptor (beta chain) is drawn from a study of shared clonotypes between healthy human individuals. Overall study context: Per-donor plates numbered three CD4 naive, three CD4 memory, two CD8 naive and one CD8 memory.

Once extracted for a subset, genomic DNA was divided evenly among several immunoSEQ plates. Produced via immunoSEQ multiplex PCR; TCRdb's table is partial and in-frame only. The sample yields roughly 220,000 clones, 60% to 80% seen once. Study-wide findings and caveats: The study drew on few donors, limiting represented genetic and exposure-history diversity.

Looked up from germline, CDR1 is SQVTM and CDR2 is ANQGSEA. The V end lost 7 bases, the J end lost 10 bases, and 19 bases lay between the germline ends. The CDR3 length is 12 residues. Concerning this clone itself: Its antigen is currently unknown.

Only Caucasian adults living in Nashville, Tennessee made up the donor group. The sample consisted of memory CD4+ T cells sorted from blood. Subset: CD45RA-negative fraction. The chain recombines TRBV29-1 with TRBJ1-1; D possibly corresponds to TRBD1 (6 bases). The sequence was obtained from a man aged 25-45 years in good health. CDR3 nucleotide sequence: TGCAGCGCTGTCCCAGGGGAGACTAGAGCTTTCTTT. This codes for CSAVPGETRAFF.